Each of the 26 T cell receptor beta chains below was sequenced from the same sample in a study of CD8 T cells in Susac syndrome. Reverse transcription used about 0.45 to 1 ug RNA and random hexamers. In TCRdb, the immunoSEQ multiplex PCR reads were re-called with MiXCR into one record per CDR3 protein. The data show around 130,000 distinct CDR3 sequences, just over 95% seen once. The sample taken for sequencing was CD4+ T cells from PBMCs. These receptor sequences come from a human donor with Susac syndrome.

This chain uses TRBV29-1 with TRBJ2-7, with 9 nucleotides matching TRBD1. Germline lookup yields CDR1 SQVTM and CDR2 ANQGSEA. The CDR3 runs to 12 residues. Germline trimming cut 6 bases from V and 6 bases from J; bases unmatched to any gene: 6. The CDR3 spells CSVGQGGGEQYF. CDR3 bases: TGCAGCGTGGGACAGGGAGGAGGCGAGCAGTACTTC.

The chain combines TRBV19 with TRBJ2-3, with 9 bases aligning to TRBD2. Germline trimming cut 5 bases from V and 6 bases from J; bases unmatched to any gene: 6. The germline V gene has CDR1 LNHDA and CDR2 SQIVND (reference sequence). The CDR3 has 14 residues. Here the CDR3 reads CASSASSGADTQYF. The CDR3 coding sequence is TGTGCCAGTAGTGCCTCTAGCGGGGCGGATACGCAGTATTTT.

This chain uses TRBV9 with TRBJ2-1; possible D gene TRBD2, 5 bases. CDR3 length: 16 amino acids. Germline-derived CDR1 and CDR2 are SGDLS and YYNGEE. V lost 6 bases, J lost 7 bases, and 23 bases lay in between. CDR3 protein: CASTGRADLVPNEQFF. In DNA, the CDR3 is TGTGCCAGCACCGGGCGGGCGGACCTAGTACCAAATGAGCAGTTCTTC.

The chain is built from TRBV5-4 and TRBJ2-5; D possibly corresponds to TRBD1 (6 bases). CDR3 size: 15 residues. The V gene lost 4 bases and the J gene lost 3 bases, with 16 bases spanning the gap. Germline values: CDR1 SGHNT, CDR2 YYREEE (reference sequence). The CDR3 DNA sequence: TGTGCCAGCAGCCCACAGGGTCGGGGAGAAGAGACCCAGTACTTC. Protein: CASSPQGRGEETQYF.

The chain carries TRBV4-3 and TRBJ2-7; D might be TRBD2 (6 bases). Trimming left V 3 bases short and J 2 bases short, with 14 bases between. Per germline, CDR1 LGHNA and CDR2 YSLEER. The CDR3 totals 15 residues. The CDR3 DNA sequence: TGCGCCAGCAGCCAGGGAGGAGGTTCGGCCTACGAGCAGTACTTC. This sequence encodes CASSQGGGSAYEQYF.

The chain employs TRBV9 and TRBJ2-1, with unresolved D. Germline-derived CDR1 and CDR2 are SGDLS and YYNGEE. Trimming took 7 bases from V and 0 from J, leaving 11 bases between them. This CDR3 has 14 residues. The CDR3 region is CASGAAISYNEQFF. CDR3 coding DNA: TGTGCCAGCGGCGCGGCCATCTCCTACAATGAGCAGTTCTTC.

This clonotype was observed once. The genes are TRBV5-4 and TRBJ2-5; 14 positions agree with TRBD2. V shed 4 bases and J 5 bases; nucleotides not matched to a gene: 10. The CDR3 is 17 residues long. The germline CDR1 and CDR2 sequences are SGHNT and YYREEE (reference sequence). This CDR3 reads CASSAGTSGSGRETQYF. CDR3 coding DNA: TGTGCCAGCAGCGCCGGGACTAGCGGGAGTGGGAGGGAGACCCAGTACTTC.

This chain uses TRBV11-1 with TRBJ2-5; weak D call: TRBD2 (5 bases). Per germline, CDR1 SGHAT and CDR2 FQDESV (reference sequence). The CDR3 totals 12 residues. V dropped 3 bases and J dropped 5 bases, with 7 bases sitting between them. CDR3 amino acids: CASSFPGETQYF. For the CDR3, the DNA is TGTGCCAGCAGCTTCCCGGGGGAGACCCAGTACTTC.

This chain uses TRBV30 with TRBJ1-5; no firm D call. The CDR3 spans 13 residues. Germline V gene sequence: CDR1 GTSNPN, CDR2 SVGIG (reference sequence). V was cut by 4 bases and J by 6 bases, with 13 bases left in between. The CDR3 nucleotides read TGTGCCTGGAACGAGGGAACGGGTCAGCCCCAGCATTTT. It codes for CAWNEGTGQPQHF.

This chain links TRBV4-2 with TRBJ2-3, with a weak D call TRBD1 (5 bases). The ends were cut back, 0 bases at V and 9 bases at J, with 16 bases in the middle. The CDR3 contains 15 residues. The germline V gene has CDR1 LGHNA and CDR2 YNFKEQ. CDR3 coding DNA: TGTGCCAGCAGCCAAGATTGGACGACGACAGTGACGCAGTATTTT. It is translated as CASSQDWTTTVTQYF.

The J gene is TRBJ2-4, the V gene TRBV28; D gene uncertain. The germline CDR1 and CDR2 sequences are MDHEN and SYDVKM. Between the trimmed V and J ends, which lost 5 bases and 2 bases, there was a span of 16 bases. The CDR3 contains 16 residues. This chain's CDR3 is CASSLPGSLTKNIQYF. In DNA, the CDR3 is TGTGCCAGCAGTCTTCCAGGTTCTCTAACCAAAAACATTCAGTACTTC.

J is TRBJ1-3 and V is TRBV15; D remains ambiguous. Germline assignment: CDR1 LNHNV and CDR2 YYDKDF (reference sequence). Trimming left V 0 bases short and J 1 base short, with 13 bases between. The CDR3 is 17 residues long. The CDR3 loop reads CATSRDRTVISGNTIYF. The CDR3 coding sequence is TGTGCCACCAGCAGAGATCGGACGGTCATTTCTGGAAACACCATATATTTT.

This clonotype appeared once. The chain couples TRBV12-3 or TRBV12-4 to TRBJ2-4; possible D gene TRBD1, 6 bases. The CDR3 extends over 13 amino acids. V was clipped by 7 bases and J by 3 bases, with 10 bases between them. The DNA of the CDR3 is TGTGCCAGCACCCTGGACAGCAAAAACATTCAGTACTTC. Its translation is CASTLDSKNIQYF.

V is TRBV5-4 and J is TRBJ2-2; 8 bases agree with TRBD2. CDR3 length equals 15 residues. From germline, CDR1 is SGHNT and CDR2 YYREEE (reference sequence). Trimming took 4 bases from V and 4 from J; bases not matched to a gene: 6. CDR3 loop: CASSAGTRSTGELFF. CDR3 sequence (DNA): TGTGCCAGCAGCGCCGGGACTAGAAGCACCGGGGAGCTGTTTTTT.

This rearrangement joins TRBV28 to TRBJ1-2; 8 positions agree with TRBD1. There are 17 residues in the CDR3. Unmatched junction bases numbered 14, after V lost 5 bases and J lost 3 bases. Per germline, CDR1 MDHEN and CDR2 SYDVKM. CDR3 DNA sequence: TGTGCCAGCAGTCACCCGGGACAGGTGGGCCTTGACTATGGCTACACCTTC. Its protein product is CASSHPGQVGLDYGYTF.

The rearrangement joins TRBV28 to TRBJ2-1; 12 nucleotides align to TRBD2. Germline trimming cut 5 bases from V and 4 bases from J; bases unmatched to any gene: 3. Germline lookup yields CDR1 MDHEN and CDR2 SYDVKM. There are 15 residues in the CDR3. The DNA for the CDR3 is TGTGCCAGCAGTATGACTAGCGGGAGTTACAATGAGCAGTTCTTC. It translates to CASSMTSGSYNEQFF.

This chain joins TRBV2 and TRBJ2-7; 11 nucleotides align to TRBD2. The germline gives CDR1 SNHLY, CDR2 FYNNEI. This CDR3 spans 15 amino acids. The V gene end was trimmed by 3 bases and the J gene end by 4 bases; junction bases not matched to a gene: 5. CDR3 amino acids: CASSEGLAGGYEQYF. The CDR3 nucleotides read TGTGCCAGCAGTGAGGGGCTAGCGGGAGGTTACGAGCAGTACTTC.

This clonotype occurred once. V gene TRBV12-3 or TRBV12-4 combines with J gene TRBJ1-2; tentatively, D is TRBD1 (5 bases). Trimming cost V 3 bases and J 14 bases, with 16 bases left between them. The CDR3 runs 12 residues. The CDR3 bases are TGTGCCAGCAGTTTGAAGAGGGGCCCCCTTACCTTC. This encodes CASSLKRGPLTF.

The chain carries TRBV20-1 and TRBJ1-4; D gene unclear. Germline V lookup: CDR1 DFQATT, CDR2 SNEGSKA (reference sequence). CDR3 length equals 13 residues. Trimming removed 3 bases from V and 5 bases from J, with 10 bases in between. As DNA, the CDR3 is TGCAGTGCTAGGAGTCAGCGAAATGAAAAACTGTTTTTT. Translating gives CSARSQRNEKLFF.

The chain links TRBV5-6 to TRBJ2-1; TRBD2 matches at 12 bases. V lost 4 bases, J lost 1 base, and 3 bases stayed unmatched. From germline, CDR1 is SGHDT and CDR2 YYEEEE. CDR3 length equals 16 residues. DNA for the CDR3: TGTGCCAGCAGCCTACTAGCGGGAGGTTCCTACAATGAGCAGTTCTTC. Translated: CASSLLAGGSYNEQFF.

The chain couples TRBV19 to TRBJ1-5; 8 nucleotides match TRBD1. This CDR3 is 16 amino acids long. V gave up 6 bases and J gave up 3 bases; unmatched junction bases: 10. In germline, CDR1 is LNHDA, CDR2 SQIVND (reference sequence). CDR3 region: CASSLLGTGSNQPQHF. CDR3 in DNA: TGTGCCAGTAGCCTCCTCGGGACAGGCTCCAATCAGCCCCAGCATTTT.

This clonotype was observed once. The rearrangement joins TRBV14 to TRBJ2-7; the D is unclear. The CDR3 is made up of 13 amino acids. Germline V lookup: CDR1 SGHDN, CDR2 FVKESK. Trimming took off 6 bases at V and 6 bases at J, with 15 bases between the two ends. CDR3 residues: CASSLLFAPEQYF. CDR3 nucleotides: TGTGCCAGCAGTCTCCTGTTCGCTCCCGAGCAGTACTTC.

This chain uses TRBV24-1 with TRBJ2-1; possibly TRBD2 for D (6 bases). Germline V CDR1 and CDR2: KGHDR, SFDVKD. V lost 4 bases and J 15 bases, leaving 15 bases between the germline ends. CDR3 length equals 12 residues. As DNA, the CDR3 is TGTGCCACCAGTGAGGTGGGACTGAGGCTGTTCTTC. Translation gives CATSEVGLRLFF.

V is TRBV5-1 and J is TRBJ1-1; D ambiguous. Deletions cut 4 bases from V and 8 bases from J, with 12 bases between. CDR1 is SGHRS and CDR2 is YFSETQ in the germline V gene. This CDR3 has 12 amino acids. The CDR3, as DNA: TGCGCCAGCAGCCTGCTGGCGGGGGAAGCTTTCTTT. Translating gives CASSLLAGEAFF.

The chain links TRBV18 to TRBJ2-1; TRBD2 agrees at 11 bases. Germline CDR1 and CDR2: KGHSH and LQKENI. CDR3 length: 16 residues. V lost 1 base and J lost 4; bases outside the gene matches: 3. The CDR3 is CASSPLRTSGYNEQFF. The CDR3 DNA is TGTGCCAGCTCACCACTGAGGACTAGCGGGTACAATGAGCAGTTCTTC.

The genes are TRBV30 and TRBJ2-7, with D tentatively TRBD1 (5 bases). The germline CDR1 and CDR2 sequences are GTSNPN and SVGIG (reference sequence). V lost 2 bases, J lost 7 bases, and 15 bases lay in between. The CDR3 is 13 residues long. The CDR3 region is CAWSPSPAGEQYF. CDR3 nucleotides: TGTGCCTGGAGTCCTTCCCCTGCAGGGGAGCAGTACTTC.